The rows below give T cell receptor beta chains drawn from one sample of a study of blood T cell repertoires in COVID-19. TCRdb's table, derived via immunoSEQ multiplex PCR, lists solely in-frame clones and lacks some. The sample shows about 200,000 clones, 70% to 85% of them seen only once. Sequenced material: peripheral blood. These receptors were taken from a human donor with acute or convalescent COVID-19. The donor label of this sample is uncertain. Each CDR3 is given with its conserved first and last residue. D genes are given only for firm matches. Only part of the rows carry a size: once, few, many, or a class if the clone is expanded.

V gene	clone size	J gene	D gene	CDR3 protein	CDR3 DNA
TRBV28	-	TRBJ1-5	TRBD1	CASSPDYPLQGLSNQPQHF	TGTGCCAGCAGTCCCGATTACCCCCTACAGGGGCTCAGCAATCAGCCCCAGCATTTT
TRBV19	-	TRBJ1-6	-	CASTSDPATSYNSPLHF	TGTGCCAGTACGAGCGACCCAGCTACCTCCTATAATTCACCCCTCCACTTT
TRBV5-1	few	TRBJ1-1	TRBD1	CASSPDRGQAFF	TGCGCCAGCAGCCCCGACAGGGGGCAAGCTTTCTTT
TRBV28	-	TRBJ2-2	-	CASGVDSTGELFF	TGTGCCAGCGGGGTGGACTCTACCGGGGAGCTGTTTTTT
TRBV7-2	-	TRBJ1-3	TRBD1	CASSDRVGGSGNTIYF	TGTGCCAGCAGCGACAGGGTCGGTGGATCTGGAAACACCATATATTTT
TRBV7-9	few	TRBJ2-3	-	CASSSSVWGRADTQYF	TGTGCCAGCAGCTCGTCTGTCTGGGGCCGTGCAGATACGCAGTATTTT
TRBV18	-	TRBJ1-5	-	CASSPSSGQNQPQHF	TGTGCCAGCTCACCAAGTTCAGGCCAAAATCAGCCCCAGCATTTT
TRBV6-6	once	TRBJ2-1	-	CASSYGRTVPNEQFF	TGTGCCAGCAGTTACGGCCGGACAGTCCCAAATGAGCAGTTCTTC
TRBV7-9	-	TRBJ1-1	-	CASSSLGGVPSGTEAFF	TGTGCCAGCAGCTCCCTGGGGGGGGTTCCCTCGGGAACTGAAGCTTTCTTT
TRBV18	-	TRBJ2-7	-	CASSAGVSYEQYF	TGTGCCAGCTCGGCCGGGGTAAGCTACGAGCAGTACTTC
TRBV2	-	TRBJ1-2	TRBD1	CASSFDPGQPYGYTF	TGTGCCAGCAGTTTCGATCCGGGACAGCCTTATGGCTACACCTTC